The 7 T cell receptor beta chains below were found in one sample sequenced in a study of post-analysis software for immune sequencing data (dated by TCRdb to 2015 to 2017). Summary of the overall study and its limitations: A handful of TRBV segments, including TRBV5-6, TRBV5-1 and TRBV20-1, were significantly more frequent in patients than controls.

These receptors are not linked to any known antigen. Library method: PCR. The run used an Illumina HiSeq 2500. To reduce PCR and sequencing biases, unique molecular identifiers were incorporated into the TCR beta cDNA libraries. Using fastp at Q25 and MiXCR, TCRdb reprocessed the public reads and kept productive beta chains. Every distinct CDR3 protein forms one entry, paired with its most common genes and DNA. The sample table records roughly 670,000 distinct CDR3 sequences; 59% of these occur just once. The leading ten clones occupy 11% of the sample. Sequencing input: blood. The receptor source for this set is a girl aged 2-15 years with multiple sclerosis.

This clonotype was seen a single time. The V and J genes are TRBV4-3 and TRBJ2-3, with 8 nucleotides matching TRBD2. The CDR3 length is 19 residues. J lost 2 bases, V lost 0 bases, and 13 bases had no gene match. Germline V gene sequence: CDR1 LGHNA, CDR2 YSLEER. CDR3 sequence: CASSQDGVTGGGITDTQYF. The CDR3 nucleotides read TGCGCCAGCAGCCAAGATGGCGTTACGGGCGGGGGGATCACAGATACGCAGTATTTT.

This clonotype has a single count. The chain links TRBV13 to TRBJ2-1; D not resolved. The length of the CDR3 is 12 residues. From germline, CDR1 is PRHDT and CDR2 FYEKMQ (reference sequence). Trimming removed 5 bases at V and 12 bases at J, with 14 bases between. DNA for the CDR3: TGTGCCAGCAGCCCCACTTACTTCGGGCAGTTCTTC. It yields the protein CASSPTYFGQFF.

V usage is TRBV6-5 and J usage is TRBJ2-7; 11 bases are a match to TRBD2. Germline V gene data show CDR1 as MNHEY and CDR2 as SVGAGI. The CDR3 has 15 amino acids. V lost 5 bases, J lost 4 bases, and 7 bases stayed unmatched. The CDR3: CASSPGTSGNYEQYF. The DNA for the CDR3 is TGTGCCAGCAGTCCCGGGACTAGCGGAAATTACGAGCAGTACTTC.

The gene calls are TRBV9 and TRBJ2-7, with 9 positions matching TRBD1. Germline-derived CDR1 and CDR2 are SGDLS and YYNGEE. This CDR3 has 15 amino acids. Trimming at V came to 2 bases and at J to 7 bases, leaving 10 bases not matched to a gene. CDR3 sequence reads: CASSVLGQGPREQYF. CDR3 nucleotides: TGTGCCAGCAGCGTTCTGGGACAGGGCCCGAGGGAGCAGTACTTC.

The V and J genes are TRBV5-1 and TRBJ2-7; TRBD2 agrees at 11 bases. After removal of 4 bases from V and 3 bases from J, the junction contained 12 bases not matched to a gene. CDR1 is SGHRS, CDR2 YFSETQ, per germline. This CDR3 comprises 17 residues. The CDR3: CASSPHPTSGSDYEQYF. The CDR3 DNA reads TGCGCCAGCAGCCCGCATCCAACTAGCGGGAGCGACTACGAGCAGTACTTC.

The chain combines TRBV29-1 with TRBJ1-1; D is ambiguous. The CDR3 runs to 13 residues. Trimming removed 4 bases at V and 2 bases at J, with 11 bases between. Per germline, CDR1 SQVTM and CDR2 ANQGSEA. The DNA for the CDR3 is TGCAGCGTTGGAAGGCCACCCAACACTGAAGCTTTCTTT. Residues: CSVGRPPNTEAFF. Complete variable domain (other parts from reference TRBV29-1 and TRBJ1-1): SAVISQKPSRDICQRGTSLTIQCQVDSQVTMMFWYRQQPGQSLTLIATANQGSEATYESGFVIDKFPISRPNLTFSTLTVSNMSPEDSSIYLCSVGRPPNTEAFFGQGTRLTVV.

The J gene is TRBJ1-2, the V gene TRBV5-6; D gene uncertain. The germline V gene has CDR1 SGHDT and CDR2 YYEEEE. The CDR3 has 14 residues. V lost 7 bases, J lost 3 bases, and 16 bases lay in between. CDR3 nucleotide sequence: TGTGCCAGCGGAGGAGGAACCGACTACTATGGCTACACCTTC. Translated: CASGGGTDYYGYTF. Full variable domain (remainder filled in from reference TRBV5-6 and TRBJ1-2): DAGVTQSPTHLIKTRGQQVTLRCSPKSGHDTVSWYQQALGQGPQFIFQYYEEEERQRGNFPDRFSGHQFPNYSSELNVNALLLGDSALYLCASGGGTDYYGYTFGSGTRLTVV.